This TCR beta chain derives from a study of regulatory T cells in long-lasting Graves disease. According to the study, TCR beta libraries were built with iRepertoire HTBI primers and CDR3-region Arm-PCR. TCRdb reprocessed the multiplex PCR reads via MiXCR and lists one record per CDR3 protein. The sample has roughly 430,000 distinct CDR3 sequences, 16% seen once; the top ten hold roughly 10%. Indicated time point: newly diagnosed GD, antithyroid drugs for less than 3 months. PBMC RNA was the source of the TCR library. CDR1 and CDR2 (germline): DFQATT, SNEGSKA (reference sequence). The CDR3 totals 13 residues. V shed 3 bases and J shed 6 bases, with 14 bases lying between them. At least ten counts were recorded for this clonotype. A further study also used this sample, focusing on T cells in Graves' hyperthyroidism and ophthalmopathy. This second study notes: Ophthalmopathy was model-predicted a median 6.5 months pre-onset.

This specimen consisted of peripheral blood mononuclear cells (PBMCs), obtained at new diagnosis, from a patient treated with antithyroid drugs. The sequence derives from a woman younger than 45 with Graves disease. The V gene is TRBV20-1, the J gene TRBJ2-5, with D perhaps assigned TRBD1 or TRBD2 (6 bases each). The CDR3 sequence: CSASYRGGKTQYF. The CDR3 bases are TGCAGTGCTAGCTATAGAGGGGGGAAGACCCAGTACTTC.